Presented here are 27 T cell receptor beta chains from one specimen sequenced in a study of T cells in women clearing cervical HPV infection. Generated by immunoSEQ multiplex PCR, the TCRdb table keeps only in-frame clones and is missing some. Its table lists about 31,000 clones. The sample taken for sequencing was blood buffy coat. Receptors originate from a woman between 18 and 69 years old with a cervical HPV16 infection that either progressed to CIN3+ or cleared (not recorded which).

Turning to this clone: The read terminates 3 residues before the CDR3 end, so the remaining end is supplied by the germline J gene. The chain recombines TRBV7-2 with TRBJ2-3; possible D gene TRBD2, 7 bases. The ends were cut back, 4 bases at V and 4 bases at J, with 12 bases in the middle. Germline V gives CDR1 SGHTA, CDR2 FQGNSA. The CDR3 length is 14 residues. The CDR3 reads CASSYEGGADTQYF. The DNA read from the CDR3 is TGTGCCAGCAGCTACGAAGGGGGGGCAGATACG.

A word on this clone: Coverage ceases 3 residues before the CDR3 finishes, and the germline J gene fills in the end. This chain links TRBV5-1 with TRBJ2-3; no reliable D call. This CDR3 is 14 amino acids long. CDR1 and CDR2 from the germline V gene are SGHRS and YFSETQ. The V end was cut by 5 bases, the J end by 2 bases, with 12 bases between. The CDR3 here is CASSMKGPTDTQYF. The CDR3 bases that were read are TGCGCCAGCAGTATGAAGGGCCCCACAGATACG.

In regard to this clone: Sequencing ends 3 residues short of the CDR3 end; the germline J gene provides the rest. The genes are TRBV30 and TRBJ1-4; 8 positions match TRBD1. The CDR3 is 15 amino acids. Per the germline V gene, CDR1 is GTSNPN and CDR2 is SVGIG (reference sequence). The CDR3 loop reads CAWIVWSQGARKLFF. The sequenced part of the CDR3 DNA is TGTGCCTGGATAGTATGGTCCCAGGGGGCAAGGAAA.

With regard to this clone: The CDR3 extends 3 residues past the end of the read, so its final part is completed from the germline J gene. This chain joins TRBV6-4 and TRBJ1-4; D perhaps matches TRBD1 (6 bases). Germline V gives CDR1 MRHNA, CDR2 SNTAGT. The CDR3 sequence is 14 residues long. The CDR3 bases that were read are TGTGCCAGCAGCTTGGACAGTTCCAATTCACCA. This encodes CASSLDSSNSP. The full CDR3 sequence reads CASSLDSSNSPLFF.

Worth noting for this clone: The read stops 3 residues short of the end of the CDR3; the missing end is completed from the germline J gene. The J gene is TRBJ2-7, the V gene TRBV19; 9 nucleotides match TRBD2. Germline CDR1 LNHDA, CDR2 SQIVND (reference sequence). CDR3 length: 14 amino acids. V lost 8 bases, J lost 4 bases, and 9 bases stayed unmatched. The sequenced CDR3 bases are TGTGCCAGTTCTCAGACTAGCGGCTCATACGAG. Its protein product is CASSQTSGSYE. The full CDR3 sequence reads CASSQTSGSYEQYF.

With respect to this clone: The sequence runs out 3 residues before the end of the CDR3; the remainder is reconstructed from the germline J gene. This rearrangement joins TRBV29-1 to TRBJ1-2; D is undetermined. Germline loops: CDR1 SQVTM, CDR2 ANQGSEA. The CDR3 runs 14 residues. The DNA read from the CDR3 is TGCAGCGTTGTCCAGCGGATAACCTACAATGAC. Protein: CSVVQRITYND. The whole CDR3 sequence is CSVVQRITYNDYTF.

Points on this clone: The read is 3 residues too short to cover the CDR3 end, so that end is filled in from the germline J gene. The chain employs TRBV7-9 and TRBJ1-1, with D hard to call. CDR3 length: 13 residues. Germline CDR1 reads SEHNR; CDR2 reads FQNEAQ (reference sequence). Here the CDR3 reads CASSSLGEETAFF. The CDR3 DNA, read in part, is TGTGCCAGCAGTTCACTAGGCGAAGAGACA.

A word on this clone: The read is 3 residues too short to cover the CDR3 end, so that end is filled in from the germline J gene. V usage is TRBV2 and J usage is TRBJ2-3; D might be TRBD1 (6 bases). The CDR3 has 14 amino acids. Germline V CDR1 and CDR2: SNHLY, FYNNEI. V was clipped by 3 bases and J by 1 base, with 8 bases between them. The CDR3 loop reads CASSEWTGTDTQYF. The DNA read from the CDR3 is TGTGCCAGCAGTGAGTGGACAGGCACAGATACG.

CDR3 residues: CASRGQGSTEAFF. CDR3 DNA (partial): TGTGCCAGCAGGGGACAGGGTAGCACTGAA. The rearrangement links TRBV6-4 to TRBJ1-1, with 9 bases lining up with TRBD1. From the germline J gene comes the end of the CDR3, since the read stops 3 residues before it. V trimming: 6 bases; J trimming: 4 bases; junction bases outside the gene matches: 3. Per the germline V gene, CDR1 is MRHNA and CDR2 is SNTAGT. The CDR3 is 13 amino acids.

Concerning this clone: The read terminates 3 residues before the CDR3 end, so the remaining end is supplied by the germline J gene. The chain uses TRBV20-1 and TRBJ1-3, with D perhaps matching TRBD1 (5 bases). V lost 6 bases, J lost 0 bases, and 21 bases lay in between. Germline V gene sequence: CDR1 DFQATT, CDR2 SNEGSKA (reference sequence). The length of the CDR3 is 17 residues. CDR3 bases read: TGCAGTGCCTCACTCCTCGGGGGTCCGAGCTCTGGAAACACC. It is translated as CSASLLGGPSSGNT. The full CDR3 sequence reads CSASLLGGPSSGNTIYF.

Remarks on this clone: The CDR3 end lies 3 residues beyond the end of the read and is filled in from the germline J gene. The rearrangement uses TRBV29-1 and TRBJ2-3, with D possibly matching TRBD1 (6 bases). Germline CDR1 is SQVTM and CDR2 is ANQGSEA. This CDR3 contains 12 residues. With 4 bases removed from V and 7 bases from J, the gap between germline ends came to 12 bases. The CDR3 loop reads CSVAGGAYTQYF. The DNA read from the CDR3 is TGCAGCGTTGCTGGGGGCGCCTATACG.

With respect to this clone: Read data end 3 residues before the CDR3 end; the end is taken from the germline J gene. The chain couples TRBV7-2 to TRBJ2-3; 7 bases agree with TRBD2. V lost 4 bases and J lost 8; bases outside the gene matches: 6. CDR3 length: 13 amino acids. Germline V lookup: CDR1 SGHTA, CDR2 FQGNSA. The CDR3: CASSSGTTATQYF. The part of the CDR3 DNA that was read is TGTGCCAGCAGCTCCGGGACTACGGCTACG.

Comments on this clone: The sequenced fragment ends 3 residues before the CDR3 boundary, so the rest is inferred from the germline J gene. The chain couples TRBV6-1 to TRBJ1-6, with D possibly being TRBD1 (5 bases). This CDR3 has 14 residues. V dropped 3 bases and J dropped 8 bases, with 11 bases sitting between them. From germline, CDR1 is MNHNS and CDR2 SASEGT. The CDR3 region is CASSETVLDSPLHF. CDR3 bases read: TGTGCCAGCAGTGAGACAGTGCTGGATTCACCC.

A remark on this clone: The CDR3 end lies 3 residues beyond the end of the read and is filled in from the germline J gene. This chain links TRBV19 with TRBJ2-2; 7 bases agree with TRBD1. This CDR3 spans 16 amino acids. The V segment lost 1 base and the J segment 1 base; nucleotides outside the gene matches: 3. Germline V CDR1 and CDR2: LNHDA, SQIVND (reference sequence). The CDR3 reads CASSIGRTGNTGELFF. The part of the CDR3 DNA that was read is TGTGCCAGTAGTATAGGGCGGACAGGGAACACCGGGGAG.

The chain's CDR3 is CAINKVDRGDTEAFF. The DNA read from the CDR3 is TGTGCCATCAACAAGGTCGACAGAGGAGACACTGAA. The rearrangement uses TRBV10-3 and TRBJ1-1; maybe TRBD1 (5 bases). Sequencing ends 3 residues short of the CDR3 end; the germline J gene provides the rest. CDR1 ENHRY and CDR2 SYGVKD come from the germline V gene. The CDR3 is 15 amino acids. The V and J ends lost 7 bases and 3 bases respectively, with 18 bases between them.

Points on this clone: Germline and junction disagree at one end, which may indicate a read error. Sequencing ends 3 residues short of the CDR3 end; the germline J gene provides the rest. Other DNA sequences in this sample translate to the same CDR3. The rearrangement uses TRBV5-6 and TRBJ1-3, with D hard to call. The CDR3 totals 13 residues. Germline values: CDR1 SGHDT, CDR2 YYEEEE. The DNA read from the CDR3 is TGTGCCAGCAGCTTGGGGAGTGGGCACACA. Residues: CASSLGSGHT. The whole CDR3 is CASSLGSGHTIYF.

Note on this clone: The read is 3 residues too short to cover the CDR3 end, so that end is filled in from the germline J gene. V is TRBV5-6 and J is TRBJ2-6; a possible D gene is TRBD2 (5 bases). The CDR3 runs 14 residues. The V end was cut by 4 bases, the J end by 12 bases, with 17 bases between. Germline V gene lookup returns CDR1 SGHDT and CDR2 YYEEEE. The part of the CDR3 DNA that was read is TGTGCCAGCAGCGCCACCATCTCTGCGGGCGTC. This translates into CASSATISAGV. The whole CDR3 sequence is CASSATISAGVLTF.

Comment on this clone: The CDR3 end falls 3 residues outside the read, so it is completed with the germline J gene. The chain recombines TRBV20-1 with TRBJ2-5; D unresolved. The CDR3 extends over 12 amino acids. Between the trimmed V and J ends, which lost 3 bases and 5 bases, there was a span of 10 bases. From germline, CDR1 is DFQATT and CDR2 SNEGSKA (reference sequence). CDR3 sequence: CSASVPGETQYF. The part of the CDR3 DNA that was read is TGCAGTGCTAGTGTTCCGGGTGAGACC.

Of note for this clone: The read ends 3 residues early relative to the CDR3; the germline J gene fills the gap. Other DNA sequences in this specimen translate into the identical CDR3. V is TRBV7-9 and J is TRBJ1-2, with unresolved D. CDR1 and CDR2 from the germline V gene are SEHNR and FQNEAQ (reference sequence). This CDR3 comprises 13 residues. Trimming removed 2 bases from V and 3 bases from J, with 7 bases in between. CDR3 DNA, as far as it was read: TGTGCCAGCAGCTTATTCGCAGACTATGGC. Protein: CASSLFADYG. The CDR3 in full is CASSLFADYGYTF.

This clone is identified as medium-sized (0.01 to 0.1%) from frequency. The CDR3 is cut off 3 residues early in the read; its end comes from the germline J gene. This sequence joins TRBV5-6 and TRBJ2-5; 10 bases fit TRBD2. CDR1 is SGHDT and CDR2 is YYEEEE in the germline V gene. The CDR3 is made up of 14 amino acids. Trimming removed 1 base from V and 7 bases from J; junction bases left unmatched: 4. CDR3 DNA, as far as it was read: TGTGCCAGCAGCTTGATCAGCGGGAGGGGGACC. It specifies CASSLISGRGT. The whole CDR3 region reads CASSLISGRGTQYF.

About this clone itself: The CDR3 extends 3 residues past the end of the read, so its final part is completed from the germline J gene. The rearrangement joins TRBV19 to TRBJ1-2, with 7 nucleotides matching TRBD1. Losses at the gene ends were 7 bases for V and 1 base for J; bases not matched to a gene: 18. This CDR3 contains 18 residues. The germline V gene encodes CDR1 LNHDA and CDR2 SQIVND (reference sequence). CDR3 DNA, as far as it was read: TGTGCCAGTATGTGGAAGCCGGGACAGACCGATGTTAACTATGGC. This codes for CASMWKPGQTDVNYG. The whole CDR3 sequence is CASMWKPGQTDVNYGYTF. The whole variable domain, remainder taken from reference TRBV19 and TRBJ1-2, is DGGITQSPKYLFRKEGQNVTLSCEQNLNHDAMYWYRQDPGQGLRLIYYSQIVNDFQKGDIAEGYSVSREKKESFPLTVTSAQKNPTAFYLCASMWKPGQTDVNYGYTFGSGTRLTVV.

To note about this clone: The CDR3 end is not reached by the read, which stops 3 residues before it; the germline J gene fills it in. The gene calls are TRBV11-2 and TRBJ1-2; TRBD1 aligns across 9 bases. After removal of 1 base from V and 4 bases from J, the junction contained 4 bases not matched to a gene. Germline V gene sequence: CDR1 SGHAT, CDR2 FQNNGV. The CDR3 extends over 15 amino acids. CDR3 in amino acids: CASSLGTGGSYGYTF. Incomplete CDR3 DNA: TGTGCCAGCAGCTTAGGAACAGGGGGCAGCTATGGC.

Comments on this clone: Sequencing ends 3 residues short of the CDR3 end; the germline J gene provides the rest. The chain carries TRBV5-1 and TRBJ2-1; TRBD2 matches 11 bases. This CDR3 is 15 amino acids long. Looked up from germline, CDR1 is SGHRS and CDR2 is YFSETQ. The ends lost 4 bases at V and 5 bases at J; junction bases unmatched: 5. CDR3: CASSPGLAANNEQFF. The CDR3 DNA, read in part, is TGCGCCAGCAGCCCGGGACTAGCGGCTAACAATGAG.

About this clone: Sequencing ends 3 residues short of the CDR3 end; the germline J gene provides the rest. The chain is built from TRBV4-1 and TRBJ1-4, with D tentatively TRBD1 (6 bases). Germline assignment: CDR1 MGHRA and CDR2 YSYEKL. This CDR3 region has 16 residues. V shed 3 bases and J shed 4 bases, with 15 bases lying between them. This chain's CDR3 is CASSQGAMEYNEKLFF. Incomplete CDR3 DNA: TGCGCCAGCAGCCAGGGGGCCATGGAGTATAATGAAAAA.

About this clone: Read sequence stops 3 residues before the CDR3 end, and the germline J gene provides the missing end. V is TRBV19 and J is TRBJ2-6; weak D call: TRBD1 (6 bases). Germline assignment: CDR1 LNHDA and CDR2 SQIVND (reference sequence). The germline V and J ends were trimmed by 1 base and 2 bases, with 6 bases remaining between them. This CDR3 spans 15 amino acids. The part of the CDR3 DNA that was read is TGTGCCAGTAGTATAGCAGGGGCTGGGGCCAACGTC. Protein sequence: CASSIAGAGANV. The complete CDR3 protein is CASSIAGAGANVLTF.

Concerning this clone: The sequenced fragment ends 3 residues before the CDR3 boundary, so the rest is inferred from the germline J gene. V gene TRBV29-1 combines with J gene TRBJ2-2, with 9 bases lining up with TRBD1. The length of the CDR3 is 16 residues. Germline V lookup: CDR1 SQVTM, CDR2 ANQGSEA. The sequenced part of the CDR3 DNA is TGCAGCGTTATCGGACAGGGGAGGGAACCGAATGAAAAG. The encoded protein is CSVIGQGREPNEK. In full, the CDR3 is CSVIGQGREPNEKLFF.

CDR3 bases read: TGTGCCAGCTCACGAGGACAGGGTCGGGACGAC. It codes for CASSRGQGRDD. The whole CDR3 sequence is CASSRGQGRDDYTF. The chain carries TRBV18 and TRBJ1-2, with 8 bases aligning to TRBD1. The read is 3 residues too short to cover the CDR3 end, so that end is filled in from the germline J gene. The germline CDR1 and CDR2 sequences are KGHSH and LQKENI. CDR3 length: 14 residues.